A single sample gave rise to the 18 T cell receptor beta chains below, sequenced in a study of shared clonotypes between healthy human individuals. Naive CD8 populations comprised CD45RO-negative cells positively selected for CCR7, excluding terminally differentiated effector memory CD45RA+ cells. Libraries were prepared by immunoSEQ multiplex PCR; TCRdb keeps only in-frame clonotypes and omits some of them. This table has about 2,100,000 clones, roughly 91% appearing once. The sequenced sample was naive CD8+ T cells from PBMCs. These receptors originate from a man aged 18 to 30 in good health. Some clones in this sample may be carry-over from other donors' samples.

The chain uses TRBV29-1 and TRBJ2-1, with 9 bases fitting TRBD2. Germline lookup yields CDR1 SQVTM and CDR2 ANQGSEA. V lost 6 bases, J lost 3 bases, and 3 bases stayed unmatched. There are 13 residues in the CDR3. The CDR3 sequence is CSVVAGDYNEQFF. In DNA form, the CDR3 reads TGCAGCGTGGTAGCGGGAGACTACAATGAGCAGTTCTTC.

This clone came up once. The chain recombines TRBV29-1 with TRBJ2-3; D perhaps matches TRBD2 (6 bases). The CDR3 contains 14 residues. Germline V gene data show CDR1 as SQVTM and CDR2 as ANQGSEA. V dropped 4 bases and J dropped 7 bases, with 18 bases sitting between them. The CDR3 loop reads CSVVTSLEGNTQYF. CDR3 bases: TGCAGCGTTGTAACTAGCCTAGAGGGAAATACGCAGTATTTT.

This clone was detected only once. This sequence joins TRBV7-9 and TRBJ2-7; D unresolved. The V gene lost 4 bases and the J gene lost 3 bases, with 7 bases spanning the gap. The germline gives CDR1 SEHNR, CDR2 FQNEAQ (reference sequence). The CDR3 contains 12 residues. CDR3 in amino acids: CASSYDRYEQYF. DNA for the CDR3: TGTGCCAGCAGCTACGACCGCTACGAGCAGTACTTC.

The table lists this clone with a few counts. The chain employs TRBV19 and TRBJ2-2; TRBD2 matches at 10 bases. The CDR3 spans 19 residues. V lost 4 bases to trimming and J lost 2 bases; unmatched junction nucleotides: 13. Germline CDR1 is LNHDA and CDR2 is SQIVND (reference sequence). The CDR3, as DNA: TGTGCCAGTAGTACTCCGCCCCGAAGACTAGCGGGTAACACCGGGGAGCTGTTTTTT. Amino acids: CASSTPPRRLAGNTGELFF.

The chain links TRBV19 to TRBJ1-5; D gene unclear. The CDR3 spans 17 residues. Per the germline V gene, CDR1 is LNHDA and CDR2 is SQIVND (reference sequence). V gave up 1 base and J gave up 4 bases, with 17 bases separating them. The CDR3 region is CASSIGGFGFGNQPQHF. The CDR3 DNA is TGTGCCAGTAGTATAGGAGGCTTCGGTTTCGGGAATCAGCCCCAGCATTTT.

This sequence joins TRBV28 and TRBJ2-3; 7 nucleotides align to TRBD2. This CDR3 comprises 17 residues. The germline V gene has CDR1 MDHEN and CDR2 SYDVKM. J lost 0 bases, V lost 3 bases, and 9 bases had no gene match. The CDR3 protein is CASSLGIRRESTDTQYF. The CDR3 coding sequence is TGTGCCAGCAGTTTGGGAATTAGGCGGGAGAGCACAGATACGCAGTATTTT.

This clone appeared a single time. This rearrangement joins TRBV19 to TRBJ2-4, with unresolved D. Germline CDR1 and CDR2: LNHDA and SQIVND (reference sequence). V gave up 0 bases and J gave up 9 bases, with 12 bases separating them. The CDR3 covers 14 residues. The CDR3 DNA reads as TGTGCCAGTAGTATAGATTCACCTCCCGGCATTCAGTACTTC. It is translated as CASSIDSPPGIQYF.

The rearrangement joins TRBV9 to TRBJ2-1; D might be TRBD1 (6 bases). Germline CDR1 reads SGDLS; CDR2 reads YYNGEE. This CDR3 contains 15 residues. V dropped 0 bases and J dropped 7 bases, with 14 bases sitting between them. CDR3 nucleotides: TGTGCCAGCAGCGTAGTGAGAGGGGGTCGTAATGAGCAGTTCTTC. The encoded protein is CASSVVRGGRNEQFF.

The chain links TRBV28 to TRBJ2-7; TRBD1 matches at 7 bases. Germline values: CDR1 MDHEN, CDR2 SYDVKM. Trimming cost V 10 bases and J 1 base; bases outside gene matches: 16. This CDR3 has 16 residues. The CDR3 spells CANHRDSRFNSYEQYF. The CDR3, as DNA: TGTGCCAACCACCGGGACAGCCGATTTAATTCCTACGAGCAGTACTTC.

This clone was recorded once. The chain recombines TRBV5-1 with TRBJ2-7; the match to TRBD1 covers 7 bases. The V gene end was trimmed by 0 bases and the J gene end by 5 bases; junction bases not matched to a gene: 8. The CDR3 consists of 15 residues. Germline CDR1 reads SGHRS; CDR2 reads YFSETQ. Here the CDR3 DNA reads TGCGCCAGCAGCTTGGGACAGGGATCGAATAACGAGCAGTACTTC. This encodes CASSLGQGSNNEQYF.

The chain joins TRBV9 to TRBJ1-3, with 7 bases matching TRBD1. Losses at the gene ends were 6 bases for V and 0 bases for J; bases not matched to a gene: 6. Germline CDR1 SGDLS, CDR2 YYNGEE. The CDR3 spans 15 residues. The chain's CDR3 is CASTPTGSSGNTIYF. The CDR3 nucleotides read TGTGCCAGCACTCCGACAGGGTCCTCTGGAAACACCATATATTTT.

This rearrangement joins TRBV27 to TRBJ2-1; D may be TRBD1 (5 bases). The CDR3 contains 15 residues. V shed 2 bases and J shed 0 bases, with 8 bases lying between them. Per the germline V gene, CDR1 is MNHEY and CDR2 is SMNVEV (reference sequence). CDR3 region: CASSLRQGSYNEQFF. The DNA of the CDR3 is TGTGCCAGCAGTTTAAGGCAGGGCTCCTACAATGAGCAGTTCTTC.

This chain connects TRBV18 to TRBJ2-1, with 10 nucleotides matching TRBD2. The length of the CDR3 is 16 residues. In germline, CDR1 is KGHSH, CDR2 LQKENI. Losses at the gene ends were 3 bases for V and 8 bases for J; bases not matched to a gene: 10. The CDR3 loop reads CASSPAAGGPGYEQFF. CDR3 nucleotide sequence: TGTGCCAGCTCACCGGCAGCGGGAGGGCCCGGCTATGAGCAGTTCTTC.

This chain uses TRBV7-6 with TRBJ1-1; D unresolved. The germline V gene encodes CDR1 SGHVS and CDR2 FNYEAQ. The CDR3 spans 16 residues. Deletions cut 1 base from V and 4 bases from J, with 16 bases between. Written as DNA, the CDR3 is TGTGCCAGCAGCTTAGAGACGTATGGGTTTTTCACTGAAGCTTTCTTT. It is translated as CASSLETYGFFTEAFF.

CDR3 region: CASGWRVNEQFF. The DNA for the CDR3 is TGCGCCAGCGGCTGGAGGGTCAATGAGCAGTTCTTC. This sequence joins TRBV10-1 and TRBJ2-1; D perhaps matches TRBD2 (6 bases). Trimming took 8 bases from V and 6 from J, leaving 11 bases between them. Looked up from germline, CDR1 is WNHNN and CDR2 is SYGVQD (reference sequence). This CDR3 contains 12 residues.

The chain recombines TRBV27 with TRBJ2-1; D is ambiguous. The CDR3 contains 12 residues. Germline CDR1 reads MNHEY; CDR2 reads SMNVEV (reference sequence). Trimming left V 5 bases short and J 7 bases short, with 9 bases between. The CDR3 nucleotides read TGTGCCAGCAGTCCCCGAGTAAATGAGCAGTTCTTC. It translates to CASSPRVNEQFF.

This chain links TRBV28 with TRBJ1-1; D unclear. The CDR3 spans 14 residues. Trimming left V 2 bases short and J 3 bases short, with 10 bases between. Per the germline V gene, CDR1 is MDHEN and CDR2 is SYDVKM. The CDR3: CASSLEQDYTEAFF. In DNA form, the CDR3 reads TGTGCCAGCAGTTTAGAGCAGGATTACACTGAAGCTTTCTTT.

The rearrangement joins TRBV9 to TRBJ2-2, with 7 bases matching TRBD2. Germline trimming cut 3 bases from V and 4 bases from J; bases unmatched to any gene: 6. The CDR3 is 15 residues long. Germline CDR1 and CDR2: SGDLS and YYNGEE. The DNA for the CDR3 is TGTGCCAGCAGCGACCCCGGGGAGGGCACCGGGGAGCTGTTTTTT. Its translation: CASSDPGEGTGELFF.